A selection of T cell receptor beta chains follows, all from one sample in a study of beta chain features in type 1 diabetes. Sequencing was performed with immunoSEQ multiplex PCR; in TCRdb, only in-frame clones are kept and a portion is missing. The data contain hundreds of thousands of clones, roughly a sixth of them singletons. The specimen was naive CD4+ T cells from blood. The receptors were sampled from a man between 18 and 35 years old in good health. Both conserved end residues are part of each CDR3. A D gene is named only where the DNA matches it firmly. Only some rows state a clone size, as once, few, many or a class for expanded clones.

CDR3 DNA: TGTGCCAGCAGCTCTACGACCGGGACTAGCTTGGAGACCCAGTACTTC
CDR3 protein: CASSSTTGTSLETQYF
V gene: TRBV7-9
D gene: TRBD2
J gene: TRBJ2-5
clone size: many

CDR3 DNA: TGTGCCAGCAGCTTAGAACCGGCAGGGTTACAAGAGACCCAGTACTTC
CDR3 protein: CASSLEPAGLQETQYF
V gene: TRBV11-2
D gene: -
J gene: TRBJ2-5
clone size: -

CDR3 DNA: TGCAGCGTGTCCGGGACAGGGGGCGCGACAGATACGCAGTATTTT
CDR3 protein: CSVSGTGGATDTQYF
V gene: TRBV29-1
D gene: TRBD1
J gene: TRBJ2-3
clone size: few

CDR3 DNA: TGCGCCAGCAGCTCAGGCACCGGGACAGGGGGCGGAAGCAATCAGCCCCAGCATTTT
CDR3 protein: CASSSGTGTGGGSNQPQHF
V gene: TRBV5-1
D gene: TRBD1
J gene: TRBJ1-5
clone size: -

CDR3 DNA: TGTGCCAGCAGTTTAACGTTTGGGACAGCCTTTCCTTTC
CDR3 protein: CASSLTFGTAFPF
V gene: TRBV28
D gene: TRBD1
J gene: TRBJ1-2
clone size: few

CDR3 DNA: TGTGCCAGCAGCTTAAAACCCCGGGCGACAGACAATGAGCAGTTCTTC
CDR3 protein: CASSLKPRATDNEQFF
V gene: TRBV7-3
D gene: -
J gene: TRBJ2-1
clone size: -

CDR3 DNA: TGCGCCAGCAGCCCGGGACAGGGGAAAGCTTTCTTT
CDR3 protein: CASSPGQGKAFF
V gene: TRBV4-3
D gene: TRBD1
J gene: TRBJ1-1
clone size: -

CDR3 DNA: TGTGCCATCAGTGTGAAAGTTTTGACAGGGGGCATGAACACTGAAGCTTTCTTT
CDR3 protein: CAISVKVLTGGMNTEAFF
V gene: TRBV10-3
D gene: TRBD1
J gene: TRBJ1-1
clone size: few

CDR3 DNA: TGTGCCAGCAGGATGACAGGGGCAACCTACGAGCAGTACTTC
CDR3 protein: CASRMTGATYEQYF
V gene: TRBV7-2
D gene: TRBD1
J gene: TRBJ2-7
clone size: -

CDR3 DNA: TGTGCCAGCTCTTTAACCGGGACAGGGGTCTACGAGCAGTACTTC
CDR3 protein: CASSLTGTGVYEQYF
V gene: TRBV6-5
D gene: TRBD1
J gene: TRBJ2-7
clone size: -

CDR3 DNA: TGCGCCAGCAGCCAACCCGGACAGGTCTTAGGTTATGGCTACACCTTC
CDR3 protein: CASSQPGQVLGYGYTF
V gene: TRBV4-3
D gene: TRBD1
J gene: TRBJ1-2
clone size: -

CDR3 DNA: TGTGCCAGCAGCTTAGCCCGGACAGGGAACTATGGCTACACCTTC
CDR3 protein: CASSLARTGNYGYTF
V gene: TRBV7-6
D gene: TRBD1
J gene: TRBJ1-2
clone size: -

CDR3 DNA: TGTGCCAGTAGTATAGGACTAGCTGCCGGGGAGCTGTTTTTT
CDR3 protein: CASSIGLAAGELFF
V gene: TRBV19
D gene: TRBD2
J gene: TRBJ2-2
clone size: -

CDR3 DNA: TGTGCCTGGAGTATCCGGGACGGAGGCAATCAGCCCCAGCATTTT
CDR3 protein: CAWSIRDGGNQPQHF
V gene: TRBV30
D gene: -
J gene: TRBJ1-5
clone size: few

CDR3 DNA: TGTGCCAGCAGTATTCGGACAGGCTCCTACAATGAGCAGTTCTTC
CDR3 protein: CASSIRTGSYNEQFF
V gene: TRBV6-5
D gene: TRBD1
J gene: TRBJ2-1
clone size: -

CDR3 DNA: TGTGCCAGCAGGACAGGGATCGAGCAGTACTTC
CDR3 protein: CASRTGIEQYF
V gene: TRBV28
D gene: TRBD1
J gene: TRBJ2-7
clone size: -

CDR3 DNA: TGCGCCAGCAGCTCCCAGGGGGCACCCCTCCAAGAGACCCAGTACTTC
CDR3 protein: CASSSQGAPLQETQYF
V gene: TRBV5-1
D gene: TRBD1
J gene: TRBJ2-5
clone size: few

CDR3 DNA: TGCGCCAGCAGCTTGGCCGATGGCTACGAGCAGTACTTC
CDR3 protein: CASSLADGYEQYF
V gene: TRBV5-1
D gene: -
J gene: TRBJ2-7
clone size: -

CDR3 DNA: TGCGCCAGCAGCTTGGGACTAGCGGTGGACGAGCAGTACTTC
CDR3 protein: CASSLGLAVDEQYF
V gene: TRBV5-1
D gene: TRBD2
J gene: TRBJ2-7
clone size: -

CDR3 DNA: TGCAGTGCCCAAATGGGTTCACCCCTCCACTTT
CDR3 protein: CSAQMGSPLHF
V gene: TRBV20-1
D gene: -
J gene: TRBJ1-6
clone size: -

CDR3 DNA: TGCAGTGCCGCGGTATTTTATGGCTACACCTTC
CDR3 protein: CSAAVFYGYTF
V gene: TRBV20-1
D gene: -
J gene: TRBJ1-2
clone size: -

CDR3 DNA: TGTGCCAGTAGTATAAAGGCGGGACCTCAGGATACGCAGTATTTT
CDR3 protein: CASSIKAGPQDTQYF
V gene: TRBV19
D gene: -
J gene: TRBJ2-3
clone size: -

CDR3 DNA: TGTGCCAGCAGGTCCTCAGGCGGGGGGGCGCGGGAGACCCAGTACTTC
CDR3 protein: CASRSSGGGARETQYF
V gene: TRBV7-2
D gene: TRBD2
J gene: TRBJ2-5
clone size: -

CDR3 DNA: TGTGCCGGGAGTCTGGGACAGGGGATTAATGAGCAGTTCTTC
CDR3 protein: CAGSLGQGINEQFF
V gene: TRBV30
D gene: TRBD1
J gene: TRBJ2-1
clone size: -

CDR3 DNA: TGCGCCAGCAAAAAGATAATTCCAGGACGAGACTATGGCTACACCTTC
CDR3 protein: CASKKIIPGRDYGYTF
V gene: TRBV4-1
D gene: -
J gene: TRBJ1-2
clone size: -

CDR3 DNA: TGTGCCAGCAGCGTAGCTCCCATTAGCACAGATACGCAGTATTTT
CDR3 protein: CASSVAPISTDTQYF
V gene: TRBV9
D gene: -
J gene: TRBJ2-3
clone size: few

CDR3 DNA: TGTGCCAGCAGCTTGGCTCCTAGCGGACGTGGAGAGACCCAGTACTTC
CDR3 protein: CASSLAPSGRGETQYF
V gene: TRBV5-5
D gene: TRBD2
J gene: TRBJ2-5
clone size: -

CDR3 DNA: TGTGCCAGCACCCTCCAACAACTAGCGAGGCCACGCAGTGAGCAGTTCTTC
CDR3 protein: CASTLQQLARPRSEQFF
V gene: TRBV7-2
D gene: TRBD2
J gene: TRBJ2-1
clone size: few

CDR3 DNA: TGCGCCAGCAGCGCGACGGGACACTCAAACACCGGGGAGCTGTTTTTT
CDR3 protein: CASSATGHSNTGELFF
V gene: TRBV5-1
D gene: -
J gene: TRBJ2-2
clone size: -

CDR3 DNA: TGTGCCAGCAGTTTAACTAGCGGCCTCAAAAACATTCAGTACTTC
CDR3 protein: CASSLTSGLKNIQYF
V gene: TRBV28
D gene: TRBD2
J gene: TRBJ2-4
clone size: -

CDR3 DNA: TGTGCCAGCTCACCGTATAGCAATCAGCCCCAGCATTTT
CDR3 protein: CASSPYSNQPQHF
V gene: TRBV18
D gene: -
J gene: TRBJ1-5
clone size: few

CDR3 DNA: TGTGCCTGGAGTGTACAGGGCGGGTACGAGCAGTACTTC
CDR3 protein: CAWSVQGGYEQYF
V gene: TRBV30
D gene: -
J gene: TRBJ2-7
clone size: -

CDR3 DNA: TGTGCCAGCAGCGCAGGGGATCCCGGGGCCAACGTCCTGACTTTC
CDR3 protein: CASSAGDPGANVLTF
V gene: TRBV9
D gene: -
J gene: TRBJ2-6
clone size: once

CDR3 DNA: TGTGCCAGCAACCAGCTGACCTATGGCTACACCTTC
CDR3 protein: CASNQLTYGYTF
V gene: TRBV9
D gene: -
J gene: TRBJ1-2
clone size: few

CDR3 DNA: TGTGCCAGCAGCTTAGGCTCGTGGGGGGTGGACTATGGCTACACCTTC
CDR3 protein: CASSLGSWGVDYGYTF
V gene: TRBV7-6
D gene: -
J gene: TRBJ1-2
clone size: -

CDR3 DNA: TGTGCCAGCAGTTTGTCTGTGGGGAGCTCCTACAATGAGCAGTTCTTC
CDR3 protein: CASSLSVGSSYNEQFF
V gene: TRBV27
D gene: -
J gene: TRBJ2-1
clone size: few

CDR3 DNA: TGTGCCAGCAGCCCGTCCCAGGCCTTACGCCAAAATGAAGCTTTCTTT
CDR3 protein: CASSPSQALRQNEAFF
V gene: TRBV7-3
D gene: -
J gene: TRBJ1-1
clone size: few

CDR3 DNA: TGTGCCAGCAGTCTTCGACACAAGACAGGGGGCCTTTCCCCTAACTATGGCTACACCTTC
CDR3 protein: CASSLRHKTGGLSPNYGYTF
V gene: TRBV27
D gene: TRBD1
J gene: TRBJ1-2
clone size: -

CDR3 DNA: TGTGCCAGCAGCCCGGGACAGGGTAATGAAAAACTGTTTTTT
CDR3 protein: CASSPGQGNEKLFF
V gene: TRBV6-6
D gene: TRBD1
J gene: TRBJ1-4
clone size: -

CDR3 DNA: TGTGCCAGCAGCTCAGGACAGGGGGCTTACACTGAAGCTTTCTTT
CDR3 protein: CASSSGQGAYTEAFF
V gene: TRBV7-3
D gene: TRBD1
J gene: TRBJ1-1
clone size: -

CDR3 DNA: TGCGCCAGCGCCCATACCCCAGCGGGTACTGAAGCTTTCTTT
CDR3 protein: CASAHTPAGTEAFF
V gene: TRBV5-1
D gene: -
J gene: TRBJ1-1
clone size: few

CDR3 DNA: TGTGCCAGCAGTGACGCCTGGACAGGGATCACTGAAGCTTTCTTT
CDR3 protein: CASSDAWTGITEAFF
V gene: TRBV6-1
D gene: TRBD1
J gene: TRBJ1-1
clone size: -

CDR3 DNA: TGTGCCAGCAGCTCCCCCTCGAGCGGGAGGTGGTACAATGAGCAGTTCTTC
CDR3 protein: CASSSPSSGRWYNEQFF
V gene: TRBV7-2
D gene: TRBD2
J gene: TRBJ2-1
clone size: few

CDR3 DNA: TGTGCCAGCAGTTACCTGAGCGGGGGGAGCACCGGGGAGCTGTTTTTT
CDR3 protein: CASSYLSGGSTGELFF
V gene: TRBV6-5
D gene: TRBD2
J gene: TRBJ2-2
clone size: few

CDR3 DNA: TGTGCCAGCAGCTTGGAGGGCCCAAACACTGAAGCTTTCTTT
CDR3 protein: CASSLEGPNTEAFF
V gene: TRBV7-9
D gene: -
J gene: TRBJ1-1
clone size: -